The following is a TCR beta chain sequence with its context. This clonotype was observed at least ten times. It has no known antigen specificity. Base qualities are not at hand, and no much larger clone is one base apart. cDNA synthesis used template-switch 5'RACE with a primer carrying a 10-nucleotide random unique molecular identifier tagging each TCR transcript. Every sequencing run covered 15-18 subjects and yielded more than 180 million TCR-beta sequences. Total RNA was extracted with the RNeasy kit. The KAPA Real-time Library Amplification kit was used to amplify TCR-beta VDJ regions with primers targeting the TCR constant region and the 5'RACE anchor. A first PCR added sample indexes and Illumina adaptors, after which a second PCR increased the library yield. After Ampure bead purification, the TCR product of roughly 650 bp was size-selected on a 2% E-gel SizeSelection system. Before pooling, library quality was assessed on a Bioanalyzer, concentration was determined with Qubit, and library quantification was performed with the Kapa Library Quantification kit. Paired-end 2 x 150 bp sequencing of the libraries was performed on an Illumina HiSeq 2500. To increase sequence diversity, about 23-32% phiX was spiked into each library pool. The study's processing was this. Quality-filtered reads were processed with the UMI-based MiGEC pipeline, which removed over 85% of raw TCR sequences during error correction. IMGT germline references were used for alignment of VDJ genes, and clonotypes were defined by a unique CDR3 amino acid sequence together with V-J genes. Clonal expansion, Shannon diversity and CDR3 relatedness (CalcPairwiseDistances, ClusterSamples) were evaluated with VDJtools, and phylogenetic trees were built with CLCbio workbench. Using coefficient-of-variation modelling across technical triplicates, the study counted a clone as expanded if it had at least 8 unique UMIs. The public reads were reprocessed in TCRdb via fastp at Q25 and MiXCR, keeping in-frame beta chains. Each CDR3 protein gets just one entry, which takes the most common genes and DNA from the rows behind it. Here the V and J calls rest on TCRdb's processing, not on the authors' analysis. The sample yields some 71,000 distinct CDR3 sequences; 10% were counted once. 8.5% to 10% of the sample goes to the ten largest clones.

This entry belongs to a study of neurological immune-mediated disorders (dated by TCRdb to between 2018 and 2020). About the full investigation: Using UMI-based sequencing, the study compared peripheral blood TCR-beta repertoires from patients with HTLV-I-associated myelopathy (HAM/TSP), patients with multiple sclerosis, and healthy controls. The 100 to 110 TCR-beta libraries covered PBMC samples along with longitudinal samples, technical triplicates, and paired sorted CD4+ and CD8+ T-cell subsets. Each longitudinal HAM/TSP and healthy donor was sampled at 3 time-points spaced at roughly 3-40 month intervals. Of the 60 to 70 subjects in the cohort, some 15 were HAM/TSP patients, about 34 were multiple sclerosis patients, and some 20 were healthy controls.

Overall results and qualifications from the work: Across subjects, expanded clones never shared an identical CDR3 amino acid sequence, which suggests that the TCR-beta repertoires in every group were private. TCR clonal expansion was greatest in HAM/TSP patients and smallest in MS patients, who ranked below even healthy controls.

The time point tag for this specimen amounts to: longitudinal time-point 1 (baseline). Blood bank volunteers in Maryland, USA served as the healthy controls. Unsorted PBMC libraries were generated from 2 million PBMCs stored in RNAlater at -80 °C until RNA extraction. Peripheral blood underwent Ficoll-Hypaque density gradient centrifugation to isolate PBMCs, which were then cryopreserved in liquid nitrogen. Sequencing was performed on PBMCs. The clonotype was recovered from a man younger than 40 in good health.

The DNA is as follows: TGCAGTGCTATCCCAACCGGGACTAGCGGGAGGGTCGAGCAGTACTTC. This translates into CSAIPTGTSGRVEQYF. This chain is built from TRBV20-1 and TRBJ2-7, and TRBD2 aligns with 16 junction nucleotides. CDR1 DFQATT and CDR2 SNEGSKA were looked up in the germline V gene (reference sequence). Spanning cysteine to phenylalanine, the CDR3 consists of 16 amino acids. The only DNA kept is the CDR3, 48 bases in frame from the first base. Germline trimming: 4 bases from V, 6 bases from J; junction bases outside gene matches: 9.